This TCR beta chain was obtained from a study of T-cell memory formation after mild COVID-19. Study-wide points: Contracting clones, day 15 to 85, had balanced CD4/CD8, and later expanders favored CD4+. Among contracting clones, CD4+ were mainly CM/EM and CD8+ enriched in EMRA.

With regard to this clonotype: Its matching antigen is unknown.

UMIs and sample barcodes were carried by the TCR alpha and TCR beta cDNA libraries that 5'RACE produced using constant-segment primers. TCRdb re-called the 5' RACE reads through MiXCR, storing one row per CDR3 protein. The sample carries over 500,000 distinct CDR3 sequences, 15% to 20% recorded once. With 2 bases clipped from V and 12 bases from J, the junction kept 8 bases outside the gene matches. Germline V gives CDR1 KGHSH, CDR2 LQKENI. This CDR3 spans 15 amino acids. The sequence was obtained from an adult woman who had mild COVID-19 (a few samples of this study predate the infection). Cell type and time point are not known. The chain couples TRBV18 to TRBJ2-1, with 12 bases aligning to TRBD2. Input material: PBMCs or a T cell subset sorted from them (not recorded which). The DNA of the CDR3 is TGTGCCAGCTCACCAAGGACTAGCGGGATGGACGGGCAGTTCTTC. Translation: CASSPRTSGMDGQFF.